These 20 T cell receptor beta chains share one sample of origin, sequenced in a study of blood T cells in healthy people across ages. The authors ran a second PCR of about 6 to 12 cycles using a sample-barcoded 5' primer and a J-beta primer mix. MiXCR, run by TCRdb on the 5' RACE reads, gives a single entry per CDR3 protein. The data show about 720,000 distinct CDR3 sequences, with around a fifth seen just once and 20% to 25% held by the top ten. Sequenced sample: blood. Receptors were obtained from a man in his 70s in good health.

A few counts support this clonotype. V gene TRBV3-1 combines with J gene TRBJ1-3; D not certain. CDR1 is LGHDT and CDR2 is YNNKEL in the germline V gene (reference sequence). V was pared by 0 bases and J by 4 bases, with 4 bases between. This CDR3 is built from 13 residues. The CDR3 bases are TGTGCCAGCAGCCAAGAGGAGGGAAACACCATATATTTT. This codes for CASSQEEGNTIYF.

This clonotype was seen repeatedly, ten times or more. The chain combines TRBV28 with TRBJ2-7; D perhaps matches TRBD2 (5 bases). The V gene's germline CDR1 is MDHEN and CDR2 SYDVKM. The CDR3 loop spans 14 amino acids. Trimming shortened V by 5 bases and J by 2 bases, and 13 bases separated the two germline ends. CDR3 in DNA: TGTGCCAGCAGTCCGCGGACTCGAGCCTACGAGCAGTACTTC. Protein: CASSPRTRAYEQYF. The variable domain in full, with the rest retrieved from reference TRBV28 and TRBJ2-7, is DVKVTQSSRYLVKRTGEKVFLECVQDMDHENMFWYRQDPGLGLRLIYFSYDVKMKEKGDIPEGYSVSREKKERFSLILESASTNQTSMYLCASSPRTRAYEQYFGPGTRLTVT.

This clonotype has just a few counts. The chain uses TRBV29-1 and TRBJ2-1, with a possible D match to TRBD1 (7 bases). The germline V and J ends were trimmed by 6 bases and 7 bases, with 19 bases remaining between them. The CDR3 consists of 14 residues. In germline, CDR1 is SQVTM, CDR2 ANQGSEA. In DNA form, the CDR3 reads TGCAGCGTCGACGGACAGGAGGGTCGGAATGAGCAGTTCTTC. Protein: CSVDGQEGRNEQFF.

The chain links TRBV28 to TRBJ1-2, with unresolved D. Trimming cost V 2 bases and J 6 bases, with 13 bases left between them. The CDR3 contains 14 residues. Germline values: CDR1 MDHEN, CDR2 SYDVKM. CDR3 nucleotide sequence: TGTGCCAGCAGTTTAGGGGTCGAAAGGGATGGCTACACCTTC. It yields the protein CASSLGVERDGYTF.

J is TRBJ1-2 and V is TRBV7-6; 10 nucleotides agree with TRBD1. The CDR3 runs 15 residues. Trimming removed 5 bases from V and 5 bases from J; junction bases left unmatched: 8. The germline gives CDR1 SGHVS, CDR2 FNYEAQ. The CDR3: CASSKIAGQGYGYTF. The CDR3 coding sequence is TGTGCCAGCAGCAAGATAGCGGGACAGGGGTATGGCTACACCTTC.

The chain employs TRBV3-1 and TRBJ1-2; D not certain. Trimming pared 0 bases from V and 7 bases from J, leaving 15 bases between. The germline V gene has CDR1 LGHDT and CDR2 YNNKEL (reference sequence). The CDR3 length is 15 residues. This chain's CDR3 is CASSQDFNNLSGYTF. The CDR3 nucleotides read TGTGCCAGCAGCCAAGATTTTAACAATCTTTCTGGCTACACCTTC.

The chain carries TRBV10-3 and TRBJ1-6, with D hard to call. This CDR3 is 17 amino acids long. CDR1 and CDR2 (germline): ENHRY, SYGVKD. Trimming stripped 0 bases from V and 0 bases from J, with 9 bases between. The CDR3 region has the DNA TGTGCCATCAGTGAGTCTAAAAGAAGCTCCTATAATTCACCCCTCCACTTT. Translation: CAISESKRSSYNSPLHF.

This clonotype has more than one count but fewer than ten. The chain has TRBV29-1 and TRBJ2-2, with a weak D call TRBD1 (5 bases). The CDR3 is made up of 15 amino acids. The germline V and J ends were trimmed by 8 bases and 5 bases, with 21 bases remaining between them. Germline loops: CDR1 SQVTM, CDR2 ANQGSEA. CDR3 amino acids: CSFREPGQGTGELFF. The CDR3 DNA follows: TGCAGCTTCAGGGAACCCGGCCAGGGAACCGGGGAGCTGTTTTTT.

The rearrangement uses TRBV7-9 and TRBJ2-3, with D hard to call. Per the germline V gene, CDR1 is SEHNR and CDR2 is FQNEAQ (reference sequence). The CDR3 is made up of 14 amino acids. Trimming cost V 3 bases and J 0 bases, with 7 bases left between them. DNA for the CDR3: TGTGCCAGCAGCTTGAAATTGAGCACAGATACGCAGTATTTT. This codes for CASSLKLSTDTQYF.

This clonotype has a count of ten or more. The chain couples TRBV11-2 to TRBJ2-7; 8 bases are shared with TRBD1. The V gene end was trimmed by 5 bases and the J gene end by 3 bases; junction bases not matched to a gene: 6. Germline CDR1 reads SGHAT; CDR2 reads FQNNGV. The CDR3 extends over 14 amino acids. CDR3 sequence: CASSIRTGNYEQYF. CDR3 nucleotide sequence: TGTGCCAGCAGCATACGGACAGGGAACTACGAGCAGTACTTC. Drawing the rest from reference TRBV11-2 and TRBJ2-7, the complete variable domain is EAGVAQSPRYKIIEKRQSVAFWCNPISGHATLYWYQQILGQGPKLLIQFQNNGVVDDSQLPKDRFSAERLKGVDSTLKIQPAKLEDSAVYLCASSIRTGNYEQYFGPGTRLTVT.

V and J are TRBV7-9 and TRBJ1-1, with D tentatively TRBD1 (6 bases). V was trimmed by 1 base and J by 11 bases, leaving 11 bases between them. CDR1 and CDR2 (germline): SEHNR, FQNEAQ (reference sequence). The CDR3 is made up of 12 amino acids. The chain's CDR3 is CASSLDAGAAFF. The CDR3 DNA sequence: TGTGCCAGCAGCTTAGATGCAGGGGCCGCTTTCTTT.

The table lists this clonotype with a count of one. CDR3 amino acids: CASSPLTVSGNTIYF. The CDR3 DNA is TGCGCCAGCAGCCCCCTGACAGTCTCTGGAAACACCATATATTTT. This rearrangement joins TRBV5-1 to TRBJ1-3; possible D gene TRBD1, 5 bases. The CDR3 sequence is 15 residues long. The germline CDR1 and CDR2 sequences are SGHRS and YFSETQ. The ends were cut back, 4 bases at V and 0 bases at J, with 11 bases in the middle.

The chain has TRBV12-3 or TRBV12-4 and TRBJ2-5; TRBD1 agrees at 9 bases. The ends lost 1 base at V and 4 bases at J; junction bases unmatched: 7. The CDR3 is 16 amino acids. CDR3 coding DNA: TGTGCCAGCAGTTTAGGGGGACAGGGTCCATCAGAGACCCAGTACTTC. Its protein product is CASSLGGQGPSETQYF.

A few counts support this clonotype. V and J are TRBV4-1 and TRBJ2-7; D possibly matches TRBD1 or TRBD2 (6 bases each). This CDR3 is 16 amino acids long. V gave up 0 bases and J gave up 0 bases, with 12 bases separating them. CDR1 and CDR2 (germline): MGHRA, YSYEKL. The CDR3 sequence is CASSQEIGGSSYEQYV. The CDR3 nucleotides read TGCGCCAGCAGCCAAGAGATCGGGGGCTCCTCCTACGAGCAGTACGTC.

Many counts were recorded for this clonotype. Here the CDR3 reads CASSLDGLAGDEQFF. In DNA, the CDR3 is TGTGCCAGCAGCTTAGATGGGCTAGCGGGGGATGAGCAGTTCTTC. The chain employs TRBV7-2 and TRBJ2-1; 10 bases are shared with TRBD2. The CDR3 loop spans 15 amino acids. The germline gives CDR1 SGHTA, CDR2 FQGNSA. V trimming: 1 base; J trimming: 8 bases; junction bases outside the gene matches: 5.

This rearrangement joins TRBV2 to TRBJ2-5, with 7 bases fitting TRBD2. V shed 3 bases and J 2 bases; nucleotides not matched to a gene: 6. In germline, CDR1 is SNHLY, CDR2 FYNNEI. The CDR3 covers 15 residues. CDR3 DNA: TGTGCCAGCAGTGATGGGGGAGCGGGGCAAGAGACCCAGTACTTC. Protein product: CASSDGGAGQETQYF.

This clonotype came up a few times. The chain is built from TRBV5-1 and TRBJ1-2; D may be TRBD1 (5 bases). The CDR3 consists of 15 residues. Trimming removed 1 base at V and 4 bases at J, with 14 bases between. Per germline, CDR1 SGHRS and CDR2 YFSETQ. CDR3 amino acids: CASSLTDIVVYGYTF. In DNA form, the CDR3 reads TGCGCCAGCAGCTTGACGGACATCGTAGTCTATGGCTACACCTTC.

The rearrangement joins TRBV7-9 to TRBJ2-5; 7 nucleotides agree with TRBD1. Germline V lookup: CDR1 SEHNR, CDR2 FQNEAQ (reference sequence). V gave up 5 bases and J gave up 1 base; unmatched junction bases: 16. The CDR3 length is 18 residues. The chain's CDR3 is CASSPRFRRQGAQETQYF. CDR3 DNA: TGTGCCAGCAGCCCCCGTTTCAGGAGACAGGGCGCCCAAGAGACCCAGTACTTC.

The CDR3 region is CASSPTLSVAQYF. The DNA of the CDR3 is TGTGCCAGCAGCCCCACGCTAAGCGTTGCGCAGTATTTT. The chain is built from TRBV7-7 and TRBJ2-3; D gene ambiguous. The CDR3 totals 13 residues. The germline V gene has CDR1 SSHAT and CDR2 FNYEAQ (reference sequence). V lost 5 bases and J lost 10, with 16 bases in between. Complete variable domain (other parts from reference TRBV7-7 and TRBJ2-3): GAGVSQSPRYKVTKRGQDVTLRCDPISSHATLYWYQQALGQGPEFLTYFNYEAQPDKSGLPSDRFSAERPEGSISTLTIQRTEQRDSAMYRCASSPTLSVAQYFGPGTRLTVL.

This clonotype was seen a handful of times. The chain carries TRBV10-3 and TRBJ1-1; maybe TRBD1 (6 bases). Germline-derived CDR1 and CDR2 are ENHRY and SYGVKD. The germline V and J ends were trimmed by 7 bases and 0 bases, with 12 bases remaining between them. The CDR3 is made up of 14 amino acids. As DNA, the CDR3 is TGTGCCATCAAAGAGGGGGGAATGAACACTGAAGCTTTCTTT. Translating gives CAIKEGGMNTEAFF.